A selection of T cell receptor beta chains follows, all from one sample in a study of cytomegalovirus exposure and HLA in healthy donors. Measured with immunoSEQ multiplex PCR; TCRdb has only the in-frame clones, and not every one. This sample has some 160,000 clones; 80% occur once, and the top ten carry 4.5% to 6%. Sequencing was carried out using PBMCs. The receptors were sampled from a man aged 35-49 years in good health and CMV-seronegative. CDR3s include the opening cysteine and the closing phenylalanine or tryptophan. Clone size is shown for a subset of rows, as once, few, many or a class of expanded clone.

clone_size | j_call | v_call | cdr3_aa
NA | TRBJ2-3 | TRBV7-2 | CASSRTGVRTDTQYF
NA | TRBJ2-1 | TRBV9 | CASSVDLSGEQFF
few | TRBJ2-5 | TRBV7-2 | CASSPQTGGKETQYF
NA | TRBJ1-5 | TRBV5-1 | CASSLGHRSNQPQHF
NA | TRBJ1-2 | TRBV29-1 | CSVAGGVDHGYTF
NA | TRBJ2-1 | TRBV5-4 | CASSFLAGGVNEQFF
NA | TRBJ2-3 | TRBV7-2 | CASSFLRKTSSTDTQYF
NA | TRBJ1-4 | TRBV6-1 | CASNYGILNEKLFF
NA | TRBJ1-3 | TRBV5-1 | CASSLAGVSGNTIYF
NA | TRBJ2-7 | TRBV5-4 | CASSEGRSEQYF
once | TRBJ2-7 | TRBV7-2 | CASSVLARGLEQYF
few | TRBJ1-2 | TRBV19 | CASRGTGGHYGYTF
few | TRBJ1-2 | TRBV14 | CASSPDNGWRGYTF
NA | TRBJ2-2 | TRBV25-1 | CASSAGQSPTGELFF
NA | TRBJ2-4 | TRBV6-5 | CASSPGTGHIQYF
once | TRBJ2-5 | TRBV5-1 | CASSLSGREQETQYF
once | TRBJ2-3 | TRBV7-2 | CASSLVSGTDTQYF
NA | TRBJ2-3 | TRBV19 | CASQGAGDTQYF
few | TRBJ1-2 | TRBV5-6 | CASSLLNREGYGYTF
NA | TRBJ1-5 | TRBV2 | CASSGGQGTNQPQHF
NA | TRBJ1-5 | TRBV2 | CASRTWGRVRNQPQHF
NA | TRBJ1-2 | TRBV29-1 | CSVGLQGLISYGYTF
NA | TRBJ1-5 | TRBV7-8 | CASSLSGGMINQPQHF
NA | TRBJ2-7 | TRBV4-1 | CASSQYSGQVVSYEQYF
NA | TRBJ1-1 | TRBV7-9 | CSSSLRTEAFF
NA | TRBJ2-7 | TRBV11-2 | CASSLAASEGNEQYF
once | TRBJ1-1 | TRBV5-6 | CASSFRTGGTEAFF
NA | TRBJ2-3 | TRBV19 | CASSGGTSGDLGTDTQYF
NA | TRBJ2-6 | TRBV5-8 | CASSRDRSGANVLTF
NA | TRBJ1-2 | TRBV5-1 | CASRPPGGREGYTF
NA | TRBJ2-7 | TRBV9 | CASSVSGATYEQYF
NA | TRBJ2-7 | TRBV30 | CAWRGQTYEQYF
NA | TRBJ2-5 | TRBV7-2 | CASSLVVSGGARETQYF
NA | TRBJ2-7 | TRBV6-1 | CASSATSGRGEQYF
NA | TRBJ2-3 | TRBV5-1 | CASSLAGNADTQYF
NA | TRBJ2-7 | TRBV25-1 | CASRSSYEQYF
NA | TRBJ1-2 | TRBV19 | CASSMGTAYGYTF
few | TRBJ2-5 | TRBV6-6 | CAVGASGGGETQYF
NA | TRBJ2-7 | TRBV19 | CASSSRDRSTYEQYF
NA | TRBJ2-2 | TRBV5-1 | CASSLGGPGELFF
NA | TRBJ1-1 | TRBV30 | CAWSLDRDYMNTEAFF
NA | TRBJ1-5 | TRBV7-2 | CASSPRGRDQPQHF
NA | TRBJ1-1 | TRBV6-5 | CASIKPAGGEAFF
NA | TRBJ1-2 | TRBV11-3 | CASSPPGQGSGYTF
once | TRBJ2-1 | TRBV6-6 | CASRLQTDEQFF